The following is a T cell receptor (beta chain) sequence with its context. The sample originates from a study of T cell responses to AZD1222 COVID-19 vaccine. Libraries were prepared by immunoSEQ multiplex PCR; TCRdb keeps only in-frame clonotypes and omits some of them. The table shows roughly 120,000 clones, with roughly 90% occurring only once. V was cut by 7 bases and J by 7 bases, with 22 bases left in between. Germline V gene data show CDR1 as MRHNA and CDR2 as SNTAGT. The CDR3 consists of 16 residues. The source of this sequence is an adult in good health. Sequenced here: peripheral blood, sampled on day 0 of AZD1222 vaccination. The rearrangement links TRBV6-4 to TRBJ2-2; D possibly uses TRBD1 or TRBD2 (6 bases each). CDR3 nucleotides: TGTGCCAGCAACCCCGATTGGAAGGGGGAGGTCGGGGAGCTGTTTTTT. It translates to CASNPDWKGEVGELFF.